The 9 T cell receptor beta chains below all came from one sample that was sequenced in a study of regulatory T cells in long-lasting Graves disease. Sequencing libraries for TCR beta were prepared with iRepertoire HTBI primers and Arm-PCR of CDR3 regions. Each CDR3 protein gets one entry after TCRdb re-called the multiplex PCR reads with MiXCR. The table lists about half a million distinct CDR3 sequences, approximately 23% of them singletons. Time point in this sample: persistent/refractory GD, antithyroid drugs over 5 years with positive TRAb. RNA extracted from PBMCs served as the sequencing template. Sequencing used peripheral blood mononuclear cells (PBMCs), obtained when the disease was refractory, from a patient treated with antithyroid drugs. The source of these receptors is a female donor with Graves disease.

This clonotype was recorded many times. This rearrangement joins TRBV28 to TRBJ2-7; a weak D match, TRBD2 (7 bases). Trimming took 5 bases from V and 3 from J, leaving 14 bases between them. This CDR3 is built from 14 residues. The V gene's germline CDR1 is MDHEN and CDR2 SYDVKM. This chain's CDR3 is CASSTGGGNYEQYF. The CDR3 bases are TGTGCCAGCAGTACGGGGGGCGGGAACTACGAGCAGTACTTC.

In DNA form, the CDR3 reads TGTGCCAGCAGCCGGGACTACACAGATACGCAGTATTTT. Translated: CASSRDYTDTQYF. The chain recombines TRBV7-3 with TRBJ2-3, with 7 bases lining up with TRBD2. From germline, CDR1 is SGHTA and CDR2 FQGTGA. The CDR3 covers 13 residues. V lost 5 bases and J lost 2; bases outside the gene matches: 1.

The chain joins TRBV10-3 to TRBJ2-1, with 7 bases matching TRBD1. Germline CDR1 and CDR2: ENHRY and SYGVKD. The J segment lost 3 bases and the V segment lost 2 bases, leaving 10 bases of the junction unmatched. CDR3 length: 17 amino acids. In DNA, the CDR3 is TGTGCCATCAGTGAGCTACCGCCGGGACAGAGCTACAATGAGCAGTTCTTC. Translating it yields CAISELPPGQSYNEQFF.

This clonotype was found many times. The gene calls are TRBV24-1 and TRBJ2-5; 14 bases line up with TRBD2. The germline gives CDR1 KGHDR, CDR2 SFDVKD. This CDR3 region has 17 residues. V trimming: 4 bases; J trimming: 5 bases; junction bases outside the gene matches: 8. The CDR3 region is CATSETGLAGVEETQYF. The CDR3 DNA reads TGTGCCACCAGTGAAACGGGACTAGCGGGAGTGGAGGAGACCCAGTACTTC.

The rearrangement joins TRBV19 to TRBJ1-5; D ambiguous. In germline, CDR1 is LNHDA, CDR2 SQIVND (reference sequence). This CDR3 has 17 residues. V shed 3 bases and J shed 1 base, with 16 bases lying between them. The CDR3: CASSMTFWVASNQPQHF. CDR3 in DNA: TGTGCCAGTAGTATGACATTCTGGGTTGCGAGCAATCAGCCCCAGCATTTT.

This clonotype was counted between two and nine times. The genes are TRBV15 and TRBJ2-1, with unresolved D. Germline CDR1 LNHNV, CDR2 YYDKDF (reference sequence). V lost 0 bases and J 7 bases, leaving 16 bases between the germline ends. The CDR3 is 16 residues long. CDR3 DNA sequence: TGTGCCACCAGCAGAGATTACCTATCCACCGGGAATGAGCAGTTCTTC. It specifies CATSRDYLSTGNEQFF.

This chain links TRBV5-6 with TRBJ2-5; no clear D gene. In germline, CDR1 is SGHDT, CDR2 YYEEEE. CDR3 length equals 14 residues. Trimming removed 1 base at V and 4 bases at J, with 11 bases between. As DNA, the CDR3 is TGTGCCAGCAGCTTGTTTACGGGCCGAGAGACCCAGTACTTC. Translating gives CASSLFTGRETQYF.

This clonotype was recorded a few times. The chain couples TRBV3-1 to TRBJ2-5, with 12 bases identical to TRBD2. Trimming cost V 2 bases and J 5 bases; bases outside gene matches: 3. Germline assignment: CDR1 LGHDT and CDR2 YNNKEL (reference sequence). The length of the CDR3 is 15 residues. For the CDR3, the DNA is TGTGCCAGCAGCCAACTACTAGCGGGGGGTGAGACCCAGTACTTC. This sequence encodes CASSQLLAGGETQYF.

This clonotype was detected a few times. The chain recombines TRBV6-1 with TRBJ2-7; no definite D call. The CDR3 totals 14 residues. V dropped 7 bases and J dropped 3 bases, with 16 bases sitting between them. Germline-derived CDR1 and CDR2 are MNHNS and SASEGT. The CDR3 region has the DNA TGTGCCAGCACCCTGGCTCAGCCCTACTACGAGCAGTACTTC. This codes for CASTLAQPYYEQYF.